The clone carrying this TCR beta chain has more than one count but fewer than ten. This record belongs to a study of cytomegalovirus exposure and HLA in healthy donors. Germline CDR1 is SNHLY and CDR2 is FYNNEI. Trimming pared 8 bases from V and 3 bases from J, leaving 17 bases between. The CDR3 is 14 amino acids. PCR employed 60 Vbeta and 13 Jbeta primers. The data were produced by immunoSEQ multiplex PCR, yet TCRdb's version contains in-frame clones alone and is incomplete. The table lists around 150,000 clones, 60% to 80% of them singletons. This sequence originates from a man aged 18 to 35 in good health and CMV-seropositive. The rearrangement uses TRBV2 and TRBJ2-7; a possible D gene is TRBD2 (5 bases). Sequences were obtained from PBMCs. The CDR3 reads CASQSLEEHYEQYF. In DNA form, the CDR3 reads TGTGCCAGCCAGTCCCTGGAGGAACACTACGAGCAGTACTTC.